Listed below are T cell receptor beta chains from one sample, sequenced in a study of T cell responses to AZD1222 COVID-19 vaccine. Assay: immunoSEQ multiplex PCR; the TCRdb copy retains only in-frame clones and omits some. This table holds approximately 160,000 clones, approximately 88% found once. The sequenced sample was peripheral blood, obtained on day 0 of AZD1222 vaccination. All receptors come from an adult in good health. The CDR3 runs from the conserved cysteine through the conserved F or W.

cdr3_length: 17; v_call: TRBV4-1; j_call: TRBJ2-1; cdr3_aa: CASRQDLAGDHYNEQFF
cdr3_length: 12; v_call: TRBV12-3/TRBV12-4; j_call: TRBJ1-3; cdr3_aa: CASSLRANTIYF
cdr3_length: 14; v_call: TRBV7-9; j_call: TRBJ1-2; cdr3_aa: CASSLGPLASGYTF
cdr3_length: 14; v_call: TRBV9; j_call: TRBJ2-5; cdr3_aa: CASSVAPDQETQYF
cdr3_length: 12; v_call: TRBV5-1; j_call: TRBJ2-5; cdr3_aa: CASSSQGETQYF
cdr3_length: 13; v_call: TRBV12-3/TRBV12-4; j_call: TRBJ2-1; cdr3_aa: CASSIVEGYEQFF
cdr3_length: 13; v_call: TRBV14; j_call: TRBJ1-1; cdr3_aa: CASSQERGTEAFF
cdr3_length: 14; v_call: TRBV19; j_call: TRBJ1-5; cdr3_aa: CASSIRDTDQPQHF
cdr3_length: 14; v_call: TRBV9; j_call: TRBJ2-4; cdr3_aa: CASSVGTSLDIQYF
cdr3_length: 11; v_call: TRBV29-1; j_call: TRBJ1-2; cdr3_aa: CSAETDYGYTF
cdr3_length: 16; v_call: TRBV7-2; j_call: TRBJ2-5; cdr3_aa: CASSSGLAGVLETQYF
cdr3_length: 15; v_call: TRBV9; j_call: TRBJ1-6; cdr3_aa: CASSVEAGGDSPLHF
cdr3_length: 13; v_call: TRBV12-5; j_call: TRBJ1-5; cdr3_aa: CASGGGGRQPQHF
cdr3_length: 13; v_call: TRBV12-3/TRBV12-4; j_call: TRBJ1-4; cdr3_aa: CASRGQVNEKLFF
cdr3_length: 15; v_call: TRBV6-2/TRBV6-3; j_call: TRBJ1-1; cdr3_aa: CASSYARPQGTEAFF
cdr3_length: 13; v_call: TRBV10-3; j_call: TRBJ1-2; cdr3_aa: CAISEGGWYGYTF
cdr3_length: 15; v_call: TRBV7-6; j_call: TRBJ1-4; cdr3_aa: CASSRRTGVNEKLFF
cdr3_length: 15; v_call: TRBV19; j_call: TRBJ2-6; cdr3_aa: CASLPQGSGANVLTF
cdr3_length: 16; v_call: TRBV6-1; j_call: TRBJ2-3; cdr3_aa: CASSEALAGGGDTQYF
cdr3_length: 17; v_call: TRBV12-5; j_call: TRBJ1-6; cdr3_aa: CASGQTGVLYPKAPLHF
cdr3_length: 11; v_call: TRBV28; j_call: TRBJ1-1; cdr3_aa: CASSPQAEAFF
cdr3_length: 14; v_call: TRBV25-1; j_call: TRBJ1-4; cdr3_aa: CASSPGQGGEKLFF
cdr3_length: 15; v_call: TRBV9; j_call: TRBJ2-1; cdr3_aa: CASSVGGFSYNEQFF
cdr3_length: 13; v_call: TRBV5-4; j_call: TRBJ1-2; cdr3_aa: CASSLAQNNGYTF
cdr3_length: 13; v_call: TRBV13; j_call: TRBJ1-5; cdr3_aa: CASSPGRYLPQHF
cdr3_length: 17; v_call: TRBV5-4; j_call: TRBJ1-4; cdr3_aa: CASSPSGPGTGNEKLFF
cdr3_length: 15; v_call: TRBV18; j_call: TRBJ1-4; cdr3_aa: CASSSAGLKREKLFF
cdr3_length: 13; v_call: TRBV6-5; j_call: TRBJ1-1; cdr3_aa: CASRGGRYTEAFF
cdr3_length: 13; v_call: TRBV2; j_call: TRBJ1-4; cdr3_aa: CAAGPTANEKLFF
cdr3_length: 16; v_call: TRBV5-1; j_call: TRBJ2-2; cdr3_aa: CASSRHLAGGFRELFF
cdr3_length: 12; v_call: TRBV5-1; j_call: TRBJ1-2; cdr3_aa: CASSLEGEGYTF
cdr3_length: 17; v_call: TRBV7-3; j_call: TRBJ2-5; cdr3_aa: CASSLTGGTSAQETQYF
cdr3_length: 14; v_call: TRBV18; j_call: TRBJ2-5; cdr3_aa: CASSPSPYQETQYF
cdr3_length: 16; v_call: TRBV27; j_call: TRBJ2-4; cdr3_aa: CASSLGGTLAKNIQYF
cdr3_length: 14; v_call: TRBV27; j_call: TRBJ1-1; cdr3_aa: CASSTPGGRTEAFF
cdr3_length: 14; v_call: TRBV7-8; j_call: TRBJ1-6; cdr3_aa: CASSQRTGHSPLHF
cdr3_length: 14; v_call: TRBV7-9; j_call: TRBJ1-4; cdr3_aa: CASSHGTGNEKLFF
cdr3_length: 20; v_call: TRBV15; j_call: TRBJ2-7; cdr3_aa: CATSRVLGLAGKVGDYEQYF
cdr3_length: 13; v_call: TRBV19; j_call: TRBJ2-3; cdr3_aa: CASNGEDTDTQYF
cdr3_length: 17; v_call: TRBV19; j_call: TRBJ2-1; cdr3_aa: CASSGGLAGVSYNEQFF
cdr3_length: 14; v_call: TRBV5-4; j_call: TRBJ2-3; cdr3_aa: CASSLKGMTDTQYF
cdr3_length: 15; v_call: TRBV9; j_call: TRBJ1-1; cdr3_aa: CASSVDVAPNTEAFF
cdr3_length: 17; v_call: TRBV21-1; j_call: TRBJ2-7; cdr3_aa: CASSKALGTDSSYEQYF
cdr3_length: 15; v_call: TRBV30; j_call: TRBJ2-7; cdr3_aa: CAWSLAGARSYEQYF
cdr3_length: 17; v_call: TRBV5-1; j_call: TRBJ1-4; cdr3_aa: CASSPSRSLSTNEKLFF
cdr3_length: 16; v_call: TRBV19; j_call: TRBJ1-1; cdr3_aa: CASSIPSRQGNTEAFF
cdr3_length: 13; v_call: TRBV12-3/TRBV12-4; j_call: TRBJ1-1; cdr3_aa: CASRPAGNTEAFF
cdr3_length: 14; v_call: TRBV7-3; j_call: TRBJ2-7; cdr3_aa: CASSWASGTGEQYF
cdr3_length: 15; v_call: TRBV6-1; j_call: TRBJ2-7; cdr3_aa: CASSEAIGGTFEQYF
cdr3_length: 16; v_call: TRBV27; j_call: TRBJ2-1; cdr3_aa: CASSLNPSASYNEQFF
cdr3_length: 14; v_call: TRBV5-1; j_call: TRBJ2-7; cdr3_aa: CASSSGLVALEQYF
cdr3_length: 15; v_call: TRBV7-9; j_call: TRBJ2-7; cdr3_aa: CASSGTGRTQIQQYF
cdr3_length: 17; v_call: TRBV25-1; j_call: TRBJ2-5; cdr3_aa: CASSEGLGGLGGETQYF
cdr3_length: 13; v_call: TRBV27; j_call: TRBJ2-1; cdr3_aa: CASSLFGSTEQFF
cdr3_length: 13; v_call: TRBV6-5; j_call: TRBJ1-2; cdr3_aa: CASSYRQGGGYTF